This entry lists 20 T cell receptor beta chains sequenced from one sample in a study of shared clonotypes between healthy human individuals. Measured with immunoSEQ multiplex PCR; TCRdb has only the in-frame clones, and not every one. The table shows some 2.1 million clones, with roughly 96% occurring only once. The specimen sequenced was naive CD4+ T cells sorted from blood. Sample subset: CD45RA+ positively selected. The receptors derive from a man younger than 30 in good health.

V is TRBV9 and J is TRBJ2-7, with 8 bases identical to TRBD1. CDR3 size: 15 residues. V trimming: 3 bases; J trimming: 9 bases; junction bases outside the gene matches: 14. Germline V CDR1 and CDR2: SGDLS, YYNGEE. This CDR3 reads CASSAQGGQGWGQYF. CDR3 DNA: TGTGCCAGCAGCGCCCAAGGCGGACAGGGATGGGGGCAGTACTTC.

Remarks on this clone: The same CDR3 also results from other DNA sequences found in this sample. The chain couples TRBV6-1 to TRBJ2-7; TRBD2 might be the D (6 bases). Germline V gives CDR1 MNHNS, CDR2 SASEGT. V was trimmed by 8 bases and J by 2 bases, leaving 7 bases between them. CDR3 length equals 11 residues. CDR3 nucleotides: TGTGCCAGCGGAGGGCCCTACGAGCAGTACTTC. This translates into CASGGPYEQYF.

The chain links TRBV6-6 to TRBJ2-7; perhaps TRBD2 as D (6 bases). The CDR3 loop spans 15 amino acids. With 5 bases removed from V and 4 bases from J, the gap between germline ends came to 18 bases. Germline V gene sequence: CDR1 MNHNY, CDR2 SVGAGI (reference sequence). The chain's CDR3 is CASSQLRDAGYEQYF. CDR3 in DNA: TGTGCCAGCAGTCAACTTCGGGACGCGGGGTACGAGCAGTACTTC.

This chain joins TRBV10-1 and TRBJ2-2; 9 nucleotides line up with TRBD2. V was clipped by 2 bases and J by 3 bases; unmatched bases: 7. The CDR3 spans 17 residues. CDR1 is WNHNN, CDR2 SYGVQD, per germline (reference sequence). CDR3 amino acids: CASSEAGLAEDTGELFF. The CDR3 DNA reads TGCGCCAGCAGTGAGGCGGGACTAGCCGAAGACACCGGGGAGCTGTTTTTT.

For the CDR3, the DNA is TGTGCCAGCAGCCGGTCCTCTGGGGCCAACGTCCTGACTTTC. This encodes CASSRSSGANVLTF. This chain uses TRBV7-2 with TRBJ2-6; D is unresolved. This CDR3 contains 14 residues. Trimming left V 5 bases short and J 0 bases short, with 5 bases between. Germline lookup yields CDR1 SGHTA and CDR2 FQGNSA.

This chain joins TRBV23-1 and TRBJ1-4, with a tentative D call TRBD1 (6 bases). TRBV23-1 is an open reading frame, and its role is uncertain. This CDR3 spans 17 amino acids. V dropped 3 bases and J dropped 4 bases, with 18 bases sitting between them. CDR3 protein: CASSHSLHRALNEKLFF. For the CDR3, the DNA is TGCGCCAGCAGTCACTCCCTTCACAGGGCCCTTAATGAAAAACTGTTTTTT.

This chain connects TRBV13 to TRBJ2-3, with D perhaps matching TRBD1 (5 bases). The CDR3 contains 12 residues. V lost 3 bases and J 7 bases, leaving 8 bases between the germline ends. Germline-derived CDR1 and CDR2 are PRHDT and FYEKMQ (reference sequence). The chain's CDR3 is CASSFDRNTQYF. CDR3 sequence (DNA): TGTGCCAGCAGCTTTGACAGAAATACGCAGTATTTT. The full variable domain, in which reference TRBV13 and TRBJ2-3 provide the parts outside the CDR3, is AAGVIQSPRHLIKEKRETATLKCYPIPRHDTVYWYQQGPGQDPQFLISFYEKMQSDKGSIPDRFSAQQFSDYHSELNMSSLELGDSALYFCASSFDRNTQYFGPGTRLTVL.

V gene TRBV2 combines with J gene TRBJ2-7; D is possibly TRBD2 (6 bases). V was trimmed by 6 bases and J by 6 bases, leaving 15 bases between them. Germline loops: CDR1 SNHLY, CDR2 FYNNEI. This CDR3 is 13 amino acids long. CDR3 nucleotides: TGTGCCAGCAGGAAGGAGAGGGAGGCCGAGCAGTACTTC. It encodes CASRKEREAEQYF.

The CDR3 spells CASSPRQGANYGYTF. CDR3 nucleotides: TGTGCCAGCAGCCCGAGACAGGGGGCTAACTATGGCTACACCTTC. The chain combines TRBV9 with TRBJ1-2; 9 bases are shared with TRBD1. Germline V gives CDR1 SGDLS, CDR2 YYNGEE. J was trimmed by 0 bases and V by 4 bases; bases with no gene match: 4. There are 15 residues in the CDR3.

The chain employs TRBV6-4 and TRBJ1-1; 8 bases are shared with TRBD1. Germline V CDR1 and CDR2: MRHNA, SNTAGT. Germline trimming cut 10 bases from V and 2 bases from J; bases unmatched to any gene: 9. The CDR3 covers 14 residues. In nucleotides, the CDR3 is TGTGCCACCAAAGGGGACAGGAGAAACACTGAAGCTTTCTTT. Translation gives CATKGDRRNTEAFF.

V usage is TRBV2 and J usage is TRBJ2-3; 7 bases are a match to TRBD1. With V trimmed by 7 bases and J by 1 base, 8 bases remained unmatched. Germline V gene lookup returns CDR1 SNHLY and CDR2 FYNNEI. The CDR3 has 15 residues. In nucleotides, the CDR3 is TGTGCCAGCACTATAGAGGGGGCTCGCACAGATACGCAGTATTTT. Translated, it gives CASTIEGARTDTQYF. The full variable domain, its missing parts supplied by reference TRBV2 and TRBJ2-3, is EPEVTQTPSHQVTQMGQEVILRCVPISNHLYFYWYRQILGQKVEFLVSFYNNEISEKSEIFDDQFSVERPDGSNFTLKIRSTKLEDSAMYFCASTIEGARTDTQYFGPGTRLTVL.

This clone was observed once. The V call is TRBV28, the J call TRBJ2-7, with TRBD1 matching 9 bases. CDR1 and CDR2 (germline): MDHEN, SYDVKM. The CDR3 totals 14 residues. Germline trimming cut 6 bases from V and 2 bases from J; bases unmatched to any gene: 5. CDR3 amino acids: CASRRDRVAYEQYF. The CDR3 nucleotides read TGTGCCAGCAGGAGGGACAGGGTGGCCTACGAGCAGTACTTC.

The chain joins TRBV10-3 to TRBJ2-5; 12 bases are a match to TRBD2. The CDR3 extends over 19 amino acids. Germline CDR1 and CDR2: ENHRY and SYGVKD. V lost 6 bases to trimming and J lost 1 base; unmatched junction nucleotides: 15. The CDR3 region has the DNA TGTGCCATCAGCAGAGGACTAGCGGGGTTTGGAGGGACCCAAGAGACCCAGTACTTC. Translated, it gives CAISRGLAGFGGTQETQYF.

J is TRBJ1-1 and V is TRBV30, with a possible D match to TRBD1 (5 bases). Germline CDR1 reads GTSNPN; CDR2 reads SVGIG (reference sequence). The CDR3 is made up of 12 amino acids. With 2 bases removed from V and 4 bases from J, the gap between germline ends came to 8 bases. As DNA, the CDR3 is TGTGCCTGGAGTTTGACAGCCACTGAAGCTTTCTTT. It is translated as CAWSLTATEAFF.

This chain joins TRBV5-6 and TRBJ2-7, with 8 bases identical to TRBD1. This CDR3 contains 15 residues. The junction had 3 bases not matched to a gene; V was cut back by 1 base and J by 0 bases. CDR1 and CDR2 from the germline V gene are SGHDT and YYEEEE. CDR3 bases: TGTGCCAGCAGCTTGCCCGGGACAGGCTCCTACGAGCAGTACTTC. Protein product: CASSLPGTGSYEQYF.

Points on this clone: Different DNA sequences within this sample yield the same CDR3. The rearrangement uses TRBV2 and TRBJ1-6; D not resolved. From germline, CDR1 is SNHLY and CDR2 FYNNEI. CDR3 length: 13 amino acids. Trimming stripped 4 bases from V and 7 bases from J, with 8 bases between. As DNA, the CDR3 is TGTGCCAGCAGTGTCGGGCCCAATTCACCCCTCCACTTT. Its translation: CASSVGPNSPLHF.

The chain links TRBV2 to TRBJ1-6; the match to TRBD1 covers 8 bases. The CDR3 has 20 residues. V shed 5 bases and J 1 base; nucleotides not matched to a gene: 16. CDR1 and CDR2 from the germline V gene are SNHLY and FYNNEI. The CDR3 reads CASSHASGQEVGSYNSPLHF. Here the CDR3 DNA reads TGTGCCAGCAGTCATGCCTCGGGACAGGAGGTTGGGTCCTATAATTCACCCCTCCACTTT.

The chain recombines TRBV6-5 with TRBJ2-1, with 8 nucleotides matching TRBD2. CDR3 size: 14 residues. The germline V gene encodes CDR1 MNHEY and CDR2 SVGAGI. Trimming cost V 6 bases and J 6 bases; bases outside gene matches: 7. In DNA, the CDR3 is TGTGCCAGCAGAAGCGGGGGATTGGTCAATGAGCAGTTCTTC. This sequence encodes CASRSGGLVNEQFF.

This clone occurred once. This sequence joins TRBV10-3 and TRBJ1-3; 8 bases align to TRBD1. The CDR3 sequence is 17 residues long. The J segment lost 0 bases and the V segment lost 4 bases, leaving 8 bases of the junction unmatched. Germline CDR1 ENHRY, CDR2 SYGVKD. The CDR3 loop reads CAISGQGAANSGNTIYF. As DNA, the CDR3 is TGTGCCATCAGTGGGCAGGGGGCCGCCAACTCTGGAAACACCATATATTTT.

The rearrangement uses TRBV9 and TRBJ2-7; 11 nucleotides agree with TRBD2. The CDR3 is 15 amino acids. Germline lookup yields CDR1 SGDLS and CDR2 YYNGEE. Trimming removed 4 bases from V and 5 bases from J; junction bases left unmatched: 8. The CDR3 nucleotides read TGTGCCAGCAGCTTAACTAGCGGGGGATTAAACGAGCAGTACTTC. Translating it yields CASSLTSGGLNEQYF.